In this sample, the clone carrying this T cell receptor (beta chain) turned up a few times. Its antigen is still unknown. This specimen belongs to a study of cytomegalovirus exposure and HLA in healthy donors. Study overall: The early release's HLA-typed donors yielded 78 million or so unique TCRs.

The germline gives CDR1 SGDLS, CDR2 YYNGEE. The CDR3 consists of 16 residues. Trimming stripped 4 bases from V and 3 bases from J, with 19 bases between. Study observations and caveats: The study recorded 150 to 200 TCR beta chains that were cytomegalovirus-associated. No immune exposure information besides CMV serostatus was available.

PCR amplification relied on 60 Vbeta primers (plus 13 Jbeta primers). The table came from immunoSEQ multiplex PCR; TCRdb's copy has only in-frame clones and leaves some out. Of around 97,000 clones in the sample, around 60% are singletons; the top ten hold more than 3%. The sequenced sample was PBMCs. The TCR originated in a woman in her fifties or sixties in good health and CMV-seronegative. The chain combines TRBV9 with TRBJ1-1, with no clear D. CDR3 DNA sequence: TGTGCCAGCAGCCTAACCCCCCCCCGGGAGGACACTGAAGCTTTCTTT. Its translation: CASSLTPPREDTEAFF.